These T cell receptor beta chains were read from a single sample in a study of technical replicates of blood from a handful of donors. Profiled with immunoSEQ multiplex PCR; TCRdb holds only in-frame clones, not every one. The table shows 65,000 to 95,000 clones, with 95% to 98% occurring only once. Material for sequencing was T cells isolated from PBMCs. The receptors derive from a human donor in good health. Each CDR3 is given with its conserved first and last residue. Fields, in order: J gene, D gene, clone size, V gene, CDR3 protein, CDR3 DNA. The D gene is left open where the match is weak. Some rows mark clone size as missing; the rest say once, few, many or name a class of expanded clone.

TRBJ2-1 | TRBD2 | NA | TRBV7-9 | CASSLVTSGGALGEQFF | TGTGCCAGCAGCTTAGTGACTAGCGGGGGGGCTTTGGGTGAGCAGTTCTTC
TRBJ2-7 | NA | NA | TRBV5-1 | CASSLAGFSYEQYF | TGCGCCAGCAGCTTGGCAGGGTTCTCCTACGAGCAGTACTTC
TRBJ2-1 | NA | once | TRBV19 | CASSQTGSINNEQFF | TGTGCCAGTAGTCAAACAGGGAGTATTAACAATGAGCAGTTCTTC
TRBJ1-2 | TRBD1 | NA | TRBV6-4 | CASSDSFGTGQYGYTF | TGTGCCAGCAGTGACTCATTTGGGACAGGGCAGTATGGCTACACCTTC
TRBJ1-1 | NA | NA | TRBV7-9 | CASSSTGFDEAFF | TGTGCCAGCAGCTCCACAGGGTTTGATGAAGCTTTCTTT
TRBJ2-1 | TRBD2 | once | TRBV28 | CASKTQGGSVYEQFF | TGTGCCAGCAAAACCCAGGGCGGGAGTGTCTATGAGCAGTTCTTC
TRBJ2-7 | TRBD1 | NA | TRBV2 | CASRGDRVGEQYF | TGTGCCAGCAGAGGAGACAGGGTCGGTGAGCAGTACTTC
TRBJ2-1 | TRBD1 | NA | TRBV5-1 | CASSRLNRGAYNEQFF | TGCGCCAGCAGCCGCCTCAACAGGGGGGCCTACAATGAGCAGTTCTTC
TRBJ1-1 | NA | NA | TRBV6-1 | CASSGGRRQMNTEAFF | TGTGCCAGCAGTGGTGGCCGTCGACAGATGAACACTGAAGCTTTCTTT
TRBJ2-1 | TRBD2 | NA | TRBV6-4 | CASSDSIRTSNNEQFF | TGTGCCAGCAGTGACTCGATTCGGACTAGCAACAATGAGCAGTTCTTC
TRBJ2-2 | NA | NA | TRBV11-2 | CASSLSEHKTGELFF | TGTGCCAGCAGCTTAAGCGAACACAAGACCGGGGAGCTGTTTTTT
TRBJ2-3 | NA | NA | TRBV25-1 | CASSAMGGLATDTQYF | TGTGCCAGCAGTGCGATGGGGGGGCTGGCCACAGATACGCAGTATTTT
TRBJ2-5 | TRBD2 | NA | TRBV4-1 | CASSPTGLAGEETQYF | TGCGCCAGCAGCCCCACGGGACTAGCGGGGGAAGAGACCCAGTACTTC
TRBJ2-5 | NA | NA | TRBV5-5 | CASSPFLSRETQYF | TGTGCCAGCAGCCCTTTTTTAAGTCGGGAGACCCAGTACTTC